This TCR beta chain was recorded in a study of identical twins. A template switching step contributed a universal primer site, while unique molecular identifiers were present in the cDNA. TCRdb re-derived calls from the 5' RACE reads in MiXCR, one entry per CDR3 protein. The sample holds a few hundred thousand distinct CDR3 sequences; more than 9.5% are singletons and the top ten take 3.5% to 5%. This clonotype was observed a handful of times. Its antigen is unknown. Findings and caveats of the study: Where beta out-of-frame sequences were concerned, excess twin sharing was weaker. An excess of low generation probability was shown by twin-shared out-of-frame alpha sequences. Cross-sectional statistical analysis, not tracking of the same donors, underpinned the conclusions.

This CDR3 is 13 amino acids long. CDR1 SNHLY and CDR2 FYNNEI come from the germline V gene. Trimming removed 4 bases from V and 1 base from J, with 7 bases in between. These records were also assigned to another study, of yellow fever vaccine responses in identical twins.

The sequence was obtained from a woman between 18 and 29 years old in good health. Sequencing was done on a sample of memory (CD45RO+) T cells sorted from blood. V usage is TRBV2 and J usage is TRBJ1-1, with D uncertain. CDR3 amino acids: CASSVRENTEAFF. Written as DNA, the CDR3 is TGTGCCAGCAGTGTAAGGGAGAACACTGAAGCTTTCTTT.